This T cell receptor beta chain was recorded in a study of technical replicates of blood from several donors. This table comes from immunoSEQ multiplex PCR, and its TCRdb copy is limited to in-frame clones, with some not included. In the table there are 65,000 to 80,000 clones, about 97% of which are singletons. Germline CDR1 reads SGHDT; CDR2 reads YYEEEE. V shed 2 bases and J 1 base; nucleotides not matched to a gene: 5. The CDR3 has 15 residues. The rearrangement links TRBV5-6 to TRBJ2-5; 7 bases fit TRBD1. The sequencing input was T cells isolated from PBMCs. The clonotype comes from a human donor in good health. The CDR3 DNA reads as TGTGCCAGCAGCTTACCGGGACAGCTCCAAGAGACCCAGTACTTC. Residues: CASSLPGQLQETQYF.